The following is a T cell receptor beta chain sequence with its context. The antigen is not known. The record originates from a study of CXCR3-negative and CXCR3-positive naive CD8 T cells. Germline lookup yields CDR1 SGHTA and CDR2 FQGTGA. The CDR3 length is 16 residues. Each TRB cDNA library was prepared by 5' RACE (with UMI labels). From its re-call of the 5' RACE reads, TCRdb lists each CDR3 protein once, without DNA. The listing contains around 50,000 distinct CDR3 sequences. Overall study findings and caveats: When CXCR3-positive naive cells were set against CXCR3-negative naive cells, the former had more hydrophobic TRB CDR3s.

This sequence joins TRBV7-3 and TRBJ2-1. Material for sequencing was naive CXCR3+ CD8+ T cells from blood. The subset denotes: CD45RO-CCR7+CD27+CD95- naive CD8+ T cells expressing CXCR3 (TNR3+). The receptor was derived from a human donor in good health. Some clones in this sample may be carry-over from other donors' samples. CDR3 in amino acids: CASSLGPDSSYNEQFF.